This is a list of T cell receptor beta chains from one sample in a study of monozygotic twins with inflammatory bowel disease. TCRdb reanalyzed the 5' RACE reads and collapses them to one entry per CDR3 protein, without DNA. Recorded for this sample: over 120,000 distinct CDR3 sequences. The sequenced sample consisted of blood. The receptors stem from a human donor with ulcerative colitis or Crohn's disease, or a healthy co-twin of an affected twin (not recorded which). CDR3s include the opening cysteine and the closing phenylalanine or tryptophan. Fields, in order: J gene, V gene, clone size, CDR3 protein. The listing skips clone size in some rows; elsewhere it reads once, few, many or a size class.

j_gene: TRBJ2-7
v_gene: TRBV5-5
abundance: .
CDR3aa: CASSIVDRVTYEQYF

j_gene: TRBJ1-4
v_gene: TRBV7-9
abundance: .
CDR3aa: CASSPRWGGEKLFF

j_gene: TRBJ2-1
v_gene: TRBV4-1
abundance: .
CDR3aa: CASSQDTAGVNNEQFF

j_gene: TRBJ2-6
v_gene: TRBV6-4
abundance: .
CDR3aa: CASSDRRHRDSSGANVLTF

j_gene: TRBJ2-1
v_gene: TRBV5-1
abundance: .
CDR3aa: CASSLVGTSGRGGSYNEQFF

j_gene: TRBJ2-5
v_gene: TRBV20-1
abundance: .
CDR3aa: CSATRDRGSQGETQYF

j_gene: TRBJ1-1
v_gene: TRBV4-1
abundance: .
CDR3aa: CASSPFGGQMNTEAFF

j_gene: TRBJ2-1
v_gene: TRBV20-1
abundance: .
CDR3aa: CSARMGLAGFFNEQFF

j_gene: TRBJ2-1
v_gene: TRBV27
abundance: .
CDR3aa: CASSSIAGGSSYNEQFF

j_gene: TRBJ2-3
v_gene: TRBV7-6
abundance: .
CDR3aa: CASSQGSGAHSTDTQYF

j_gene: TRBJ2-7
v_gene: TRBV6-1
abundance: .
CDR3aa: CASSRTQSSYEQYF

j_gene: TRBJ1-1
v_gene: TRBV28
abundance: .
CDR3aa: CASRVGTGGGTEAFF

j_gene: TRBJ1-2
v_gene: TRBV28
abundance: .
CDR3aa: CASTFRRVHYGYTF

j_gene: TRBJ1-1
v_gene: TRBV29-1
abundance: .
CDR3aa: CSVEEGYTEAFF

j_gene: TRBJ1-2
v_gene: TRBV12-3/TRBV12-4
abundance: .
CDR3aa: CASSIGYGYTF

j_gene: TRBJ2-7
v_gene: TRBV30
abundance: .
CDR3aa: CASNRGPSYEQYF

j_gene: TRBJ2-7
v_gene: TRBV6-5
abundance: .
CDR3aa: CASSYGARRGAYEQYF

j_gene: TRBJ2-3
v_gene: TRBV9
abundance: .
CDR3aa: CASSVESLAGISSTDTQYF

j_gene: TRBJ2-7
v_gene: TRBV7-9
abundance: .
CDR3aa: CASSLGKGESYEQYF

j_gene: TRBJ2-1
v_gene: TRBV7-9
abundance: .
CDR3aa: CASSPLAGFNEQFF

j_gene: TRBJ2-4
v_gene: TRBV7-3
abundance: .
CDR3aa: CASSTTRKNIQYF

j_gene: TRBJ1-2
v_gene: TRBV7-8
abundance: .
CDR3aa: CASSLAGGTQVSYGYTF

j_gene: TRBJ2-1
v_gene: TRBV12-3/TRBV12-4
abundance: .
CDR3aa: CASSSRDRALNEQFF

j_gene: TRBJ2-3
v_gene: TRBV7-6
abundance: .
CDR3aa: CASSLWQAGVEDTQYF

j_gene: TRBJ2-1
v_gene: TRBV19
abundance: .
CDR3aa: CASSPYGTSRIGSSYNEQFF

j_gene: TRBJ2-1
v_gene: TRBV5-1
abundance: .
CDR3aa: CASRQTPGDEQFF

j_gene: TRBJ2-1
v_gene: TRBV12-3/TRBV12-4
abundance: .
CDR3aa: CASSLVAGGRYNEQFF

j_gene: TRBJ2-5
v_gene: TRBV5-1
abundance: .
CDR3aa: CASSPVGTEETQYF

j_gene: TRBJ1-5
v_gene: TRBV18
abundance: .
CDR3aa: CASSPHSDQPQHF

j_gene: TRBJ1-1
v_gene: TRBV6-5
abundance: .
CDR3aa: CASSYTATGVMMNTEAFF

j_gene: TRBJ2-5
v_gene: TRBV20-1
abundance: .
CDR3aa: CSAHPTGNRETQYF

j_gene: TRBJ2-7
v_gene: TRBV20-1
abundance: .
CDR3aa: CSAETGQGKFSYEQYF

j_gene: TRBJ2-1
v_gene: TRBV7-3
abundance: .
CDR3aa: CASSLVTSGRNNEQFF

j_gene: TRBJ1-2
v_gene: TRBV7-3
abundance: .
CDR3aa: CASSLKAGNNYGYTF

j_gene: TRBJ2-1
v_gene: TRBV5-1
abundance: .
CDR3aa: CASSFGRGRAYNEQFF

j_gene: TRBJ2-1
v_gene: TRBV5-1
abundance: .
CDR3aa: CASSFLALNNEQFF

j_gene: TRBJ2-2
v_gene: TRBV7-9
abundance: .
CDR3aa: CASSGAWGTGELFF

j_gene: TRBJ1-1
v_gene: TRBV18
abundance: .
CDR3aa: CASSRQEGYTEAFF

j_gene: TRBJ2-7
v_gene: TRBV21-1
abundance: .
CDR3aa: CASSKVDRSSYEQYF

j_gene: TRBJ1-3
v_gene: TRBV14
abundance: .
CDR3aa: CASSLGQGTNTIYF

j_gene: TRBJ2-7
v_gene: TRBV3-1
abundance: medium-sized
CDR3aa: CASSQQISYEQYF

j_gene: TRBJ1-2
v_gene: TRBV5-4
abundance: .
CDR3aa: CASRGDTGYGYTF

j_gene: TRBJ1-6
v_gene: TRBV5-1
abundance: .
CDR3aa: CASSLTNSPLHF

j_gene: TRBJ2-7
v_gene: TRBV5-1
abundance: .
CDR3aa: CASSPPGAGESEQYF

j_gene: TRBJ2-3
v_gene: TRBV20-1
abundance: .
CDR3aa: CSARRGSGRTDTQYF

j_gene: TRBJ2-7
v_gene: TRBV27
abundance: .
CDR3aa: CASSLVREKIYEQYF

j_gene: TRBJ1-2
v_gene: TRBV7-3
abundance: .
CDR3aa: CASSLVGGSSHGYTF

j_gene: TRBJ2-5
v_gene: TRBV5-1
abundance: .
CDR3aa: CASSLELAGGGLGETQYF

j_gene: TRBJ2-3
v_gene: TRBV7-3
abundance: .
CDR3aa: CASSLTGHGADTQYF